This T cell receptor beta chain was sequenced in a study of blood T cell repertoires in COVID-19. As for the study in general: Specimens from acute and convalescent COVID-19 originated in the United States, Italy and Spain.

V lost 2 bases to trimming and J lost 10 bases, with 17 bases between them. The CDR3 covers 15 residues. Germline CDR1 and CDR2: ENHRY and SYGVKD. As handled by the study authors: Nucleated cell number was recorded as an estimate derived from reference gene primer amplification. Data came from immunoSEQ multiplex PCR; TCRdb stores just in-frame clones and leaves some out. That table supplies the V and J calls and clone size; D and trimming were determined from the DNA. The sample yields tens of thousands of clones, approximately 90% seen once. This sequence joins TRBV10-3 and TRBJ1-4; TRBD1 might be the D (5 bases). The sequenced sample consisted of peripheral blood. The sequence came from a human donor with active COVID-19. The donor label of this sample is uncertain. CDR3 loop: CAISEELQGLSKLFF. The CDR3 region has the DNA TGTGCCATCAGTGAGGAGTTGCAGGGTCTATCAAAACTGTTTTTT.